This T cell receptor (beta chain) was sequenced during a study of T cells in Graves' hyperthyroidism and ophthalmopathy. General study results and limits: Most thyroid clonotypes expanded above 0.001 were also detected in blood. Progression to ophthalmopathy was predicted a median of approximately seven months early.

Exclusions: uncontrolled infection, other autoimmune disease, pregnancy, lactation. On the basis of clinical symptoms, serum thyroxine and TRAb, thyroid ultrasound and orbital computed tomography, diagnoses were made. RNA transcripts provided the source from which TCR beta CDR3 regions were amplified. When the TCR CDR3 underwent first-round RT-PCR, the HTBI primer set was used. TCRdb processed the multiplex PCR reads anew with MiXCR; each CDR3 protein has one entry. This sample has about 510,000 distinct CDR3 sequences, with over 45% found just once. On this clonotype itself: Its antigen remains unidentified.

This CDR3 spans 15 amino acids. Germline CDR1 is SGHTA and CDR2 is FQGNSA. V was shortened by 1 base and J by 1 base, with 11 bases between the two germline ends. The chain uses TRBV7-2 and TRBJ2-7; weak D call: TRBD2 (6 bases). The receptor comes from an adult woman with Graves' disease, either hyperthyroidism or ophthalmopathy (not recorded which). Material: peripheral blood or thyroid tissue (not recorded which). The CDR3 coding sequence is TGTGCCAGCAGCTTAGTCCGGGACTCATCCTACGAGCAGTACTTC. This encodes CASSLVRDSSYEQYF.